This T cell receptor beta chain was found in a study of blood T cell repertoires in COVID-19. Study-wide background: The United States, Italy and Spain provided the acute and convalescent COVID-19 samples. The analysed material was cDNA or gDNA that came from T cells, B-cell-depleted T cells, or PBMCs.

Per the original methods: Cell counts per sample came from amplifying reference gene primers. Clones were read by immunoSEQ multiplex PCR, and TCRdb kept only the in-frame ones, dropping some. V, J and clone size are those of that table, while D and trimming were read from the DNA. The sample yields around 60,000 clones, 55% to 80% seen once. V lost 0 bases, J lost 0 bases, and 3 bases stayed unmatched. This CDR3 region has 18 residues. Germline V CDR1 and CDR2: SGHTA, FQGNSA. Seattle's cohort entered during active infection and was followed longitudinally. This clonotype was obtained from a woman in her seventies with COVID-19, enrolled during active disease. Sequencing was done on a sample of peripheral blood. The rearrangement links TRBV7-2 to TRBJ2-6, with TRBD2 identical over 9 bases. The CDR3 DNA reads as TGTGCCAGCAGCTTAGCTGGCGGGGGGGCCTCTGGGGCCAACGTCCTGACTTTC. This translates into CASSLAGGGASGANVLTF.